The 23 T cell receptor beta chains listed next were all sequenced from one sample in a study of blood T cell repertoires in COVID-19. Data came from immunoSEQ multiplex PCR; TCRdb stores just in-frame clones and leaves some out. In the table there are 240,000 or so clones, around 90% of which are singletons. Sequenced input: peripheral blood. These TCRs come from a woman in her thirties or forties who had recovered from COVID-19.

This chain uses TRBV10-2 with TRBJ2-1; TRBD2 agrees at 11 bases. V was clipped by 7 bases and J by 9 bases; unmatched bases: 8. This CDR3 comprises 14 residues. Germline V lookup: CDR1 WSHSY, CDR2 SAAADI. Here the CDR3 DNA reads TGCGCCAGCACCCGGACTAGCGGGCGGGGTGAGCAGTTCTTC. Protein sequence: CASTRTSGRGEQFF.

In DNA, the CDR3 is TGTGCCAGTAGTATAGATCGTCCAGCGCGGGAGACCCAGTACTTC. This codes for CASSIDRPARETQYF. The genes are TRBV19 and TRBJ2-5; D is uncertain. CDR3 length: 15 residues. V dropped 0 bases and J dropped 5 bases, with 13 bases sitting between them. Per germline, CDR1 LNHDA and CDR2 SQIVND (reference sequence).

The chain's CDR3 is CASRRAGEAETQYF. The CDR3, as DNA: TGCGCCAGCAGGCGGGCGGGAGAGGCGGAGACCCAGTACTTC. V gene TRBV5-1 combines with J gene TRBJ2-5; 7 bases match TRBD2. In germline, CDR1 is SGHRS, CDR2 YFSETQ. The V and J ends lost 5 bases and 5 bases, in that order; junction bases with no gene match: 9. The CDR3 has 14 amino acids.

The chain is built from TRBV12-2 and TRBJ2-5; TRBD2 was called by the table and not checked on the DNA. TRBV12-2 is noted as a pseudogene. CDR3 length equals 12 residues. The CDR3 coding sequence is TGTGCAAGTGGGGCGGGAGAGGGGACCCAGTACTTC. This translates into CASGAGEGTQYF.

This chain uses TRBV9 with TRBJ1-3, with D possibly TRBD1 on 5 matching bases. CDR1 SGDLS and CDR2 YYNGEE come from the germline V gene. The CDR3 runs to 14 residues. With 0 bases removed from V and 4 bases from J, the gap between germline ends came to 8 bases. The CDR3 bases are TGTGCCAGCAGCGTAGTGCCAGGGGGAAACACCATATATTTT. Encoded protein: CASSVVPGGNTIYF. Using reference TRBV9 and TRBJ1-3 for the parts outside the CDR3, the full variable domain is DSGVTQTPKHLITATGQRVTLRCSPRSGDLSVYWYQQSLDQGLQFLIQYYNGEERAKGNILERFSAQQFPDLHSELNLSSLELGDSALYFCASSVVPGGNTIYFGEGSWLTVV.

The V and J genes are TRBV9 and TRBJ2-1; unclear D gene. Germline assignment: CDR1 SGDLS and CDR2 YYNGEE. The CDR3 spans 13 residues. V lost 0 bases and J lost 9, with 10 bases in between. The CDR3, as DNA: TGTGCCAGCAGCGTAGCAGATAGCCGTGAGCAGTTCTTC. Amino acids: CASSVADSREQFF.

The V and J genes are TRBV19 and TRBJ1-4, with D unclear. The CDR3 totals 12 residues. The V end lost 4 bases, the J end lost 7 bases, and 7 bases lay between the germline ends. CDR1 is LNHDA, CDR2 SQIVND, per germline (reference sequence). The chain's CDR3 is CASSTPVEKLFF. CDR3 nucleotide sequence: TGTGCCAGTAGTACGCCAGTTGAAAAACTGTTTTTT.

The chain employs TRBV27 and TRBJ1-2; TRBD1 is a possible D gene (6 bases). The CDR3 consists of 15 residues. Trimming took 5 bases from V and 0 from J, leaving 13 bases between them. The germline gives CDR1 MNHEY, CDR2 SMNVEV (reference sequence). CDR3 DNA sequence: TGTGCCAGCAGTCCCCCAGGGGCGGCTAACTATGGCTACACCTTC. Protein sequence: CASSPPGAANYGYTF.

Points on this clone: The identical CDR3 is also encoded by other nucleotide sequences in the sample. The genes are TRBV6-5 and TRBJ1-1; D may be TRBD1 (6 bases). The CDR3 runs to 13 residues. Trimming shortened V by 2 bases and J by 5 bases, and 9 bases separated the two germline ends. CDR1 is MNHEY and CDR2 is SVGAGI in the germline V gene. The CDR3 DNA reads TGTGCCAGCAGTTACGGGGGCGGGACTGAAGCTTTCTTT. It specifies CASSYGGGTEAFF.

V is TRBV9 and J is TRBJ2-7; 10 positions agree with TRBD2. Germline V gene data show CDR1 as SGDLS and CDR2 as YYNGEE. Germline trimming cut 0 bases from V and 2 bases from J; bases unmatched to any gene: 5. The CDR3 is 16 amino acids. Here the CDR3 DNA reads TGTGCCAGCAGCGTAGGGGTTAGCGGGAGGACCTACGAGCAGTACTTC. Its translation: CASSVGVSGRTYEQYF. Together with reference TRBV9 and TRBJ2-7, the CDR3 gives the full variable domain: DSGVTQTPKHLITATGQRVTLRCSPRSGDLSVYWYQQSLDQGLQFLIQYYNGEERAKGNILERFSAQQFPDLHSELNLSSLELGDSALYFCASSVGVSGRTYEQYFGPGTRLTVT.

The chain joins TRBV6-6 to TRBJ2-7; D unclear. Germline CDR1 and CDR2: MNHNY and SVGAGI (reference sequence). The length of the CDR3 is 10 residues. Trimming removed 6 bases from V and 6 bases from J, with 6 bases in between. The CDR3 spells CASSRGEQYF. The CDR3 region has the DNA TGTGCCAGCAGCCGCGGCGAGCAGTACTTC.

The CDR3 protein is CASSAGTESNQPQHF. The CDR3, as DNA: TGTGCCAGCAGCGCCGGGACAGAAAGCAATCAGCCCCAGCATTTT. The chain links TRBV5-4 to TRBJ1-5; 7 bases map to TRBD1. CDR3 length equals 15 residues. V trimming: 4 bases; J trimming: 1 base; junction bases outside the gene matches: 5. Germline V gene lookup returns CDR1 SGHNT and CDR2 YYREEE (reference sequence). Based on the CDR3 plus reference TRBV5-4 and TRBJ1-5, the full variable domain is ETGVTQSPTHLIKTRGQQVTLRCSSQSGHNTVSWYQQALGQGPQFIFQYYREEENGRGNFPPRFSGLQFPNYSSELNVNALELDDSALYLCASSAGTESNQPQHFGDGTRLSIL.

The chain is built from TRBV18 and TRBJ1-1; tentatively, D is TRBD1 (5 bases). CDR3 length: 15 amino acids. Trimming removed 3 bases at V and 4 bases at J, with 15 bases between. Looked up from germline, CDR1 is KGHSH and CDR2 is LQKENI. CDR3 sequence: CASSPQRQPGTEAFF. For the CDR3, the DNA is TGTGCCAGCTCACCCCAGAGACAGCCGGGCACTGAAGCTTTCTTT.

The chain combines TRBV7-2 with TRBJ1-2; 8 bases align to TRBD1. Germline V gives CDR1 SGHTA, CDR2 FQGNSA. Trimming at V came to 1 base and at J to 4 bases, leaving 11 bases not matched to a gene. The CDR3 has 17 amino acids. CDR3 in amino acids: CASSLDLGTGGAYGYTF. The CDR3 DNA sequence: TGTGCCAGCAGCTTAGACCTCGGGACAGGAGGTGCCTATGGCTACACCTTC.

J is TRBJ1-5 and V is TRBV9, with D tentatively TRBD1 (5 bases). The V end lost 3 bases, the J end lost 4 bases, and 14 bases lay between the germline ends. This CDR3 has 15 residues. The germline V gene encodes CDR1 SGDLS and CDR2 YYNGEE. The CDR3 is CASSEGPGGNQPQHF. The CDR3 DNA reads as TGTGCCAGCAGCGAGGGCCCGGGGGGGAATCAGCCCCAGCATTTT.

This chain joins TRBV19 and TRBJ1-3; 12 nucleotides line up with TRBD1. This CDR3 has 18 amino acids. CDR1 and CDR2 (germline): LNHDA, SQIVND (reference sequence). V lost 1 base to trimming and J lost 3 bases; unmatched junction nucleotides: 7. The CDR3 loop reads CASSIVPGQGAGGNTIYF. Written as DNA, the CDR3 is TGTGCCAGTAGTATAGTCCCGGGACAGGGGGCTGGTGGAAACACCATATATTTT.

V gene TRBV6-1 combines with J gene TRBJ2-4; the match to TRBD1 covers 8 bases. CDR1 MNHNS and CDR2 SASEGT come from the germline V gene. The ends lost 0 bases at V and 3 bases at J; junction bases unmatched: 13. This CDR3 has 19 amino acids. The CDR3 DNA sequence: TGTGCCAGCAGTGAAGCGCCCCATTCTGGACAGGGCGACAAAAACATTCAGTACTTC. Protein: CASSEAPHSGQGDKNIQYF.

The rearrangement links TRBV19 to TRBJ2-1; tentatively, D is TRBD2 (6 bases). CDR3 length equals 16 residues. V lost 6 bases and J lost 6, with 21 bases in between. Germline assignment: CDR1 LNHDA and CDR2 SQIVND (reference sequence). The CDR3, as DNA: TGTGCCAGTAGGGGGGGTCCCGCCCAGGGCCTCAATGAGCAGTTCTTC. It codes for CASRGGPAQGLNEQFF.

The chain has TRBV5-1 and TRBJ2-1; a possible D gene is TRBD1 (6 bases). Germline lookup yields CDR1 SGHRS and CDR2 YFSETQ. This CDR3 comprises 15 residues. Deletions cut 4 bases from V and 8 bases from J, with 19 bases between. CDR3 protein: CASSTDRTPPDEQFF. The CDR3 coding sequence is TGCGCCAGCAGCACCGACAGGACTCCCCCGGATGAGCAGTTCTTC.

This clone was recorded only once. This chain joins TRBV4-3 and TRBJ2-7, with 7 bases lining up with TRBD1. The CDR3 is 17 amino acids. V shed 1 base, J shed 6 bases, and the junction held 15 bases outside the gene matches. Germline CDR1 is LGHNA and CDR2 is YSLEER. The DNA of the CDR3 is TGCGCCAGCAGCCAAGGGTCCGACAGGGATCTGGTCGGCGAGCAGTACGTC. Translating it yields CASSQGSDRDLVGEQYV.

This chain links TRBV5-6 with TRBJ2-7, with 9 positions matching TRBD2. Germline CDR1 and CDR2: SGHDT and YYEEEE. The CDR3 loop spans 15 amino acids. The V gene end was trimmed by 0 bases and the J gene end by 4 bases; junction bases not matched to a gene: 5. The CDR3: CASSLELAGAYEQYF. Written as DNA, the CDR3 is TGTGCCAGCAGCTTGGAATTAGCGGGAGCGTACGAGCAGTACTTC. Looking up the rest from reference TRBV5-6 and TRBJ2-7 gives the full variable domain: DAGVTQSPTHLIKTRGQQVTLRCSPKSGHDTVSWYQQALGQGPQFIFQYYEEEERQRGNFPDRFSGHQFPNYSSELNVNALLLGDSALYLCASSLELAGAYEQYFGPGTRLTVT.

The chain recombines TRBV7-2 with TRBJ2-7; 10 bases fit TRBD1. The CDR3 covers 14 residues. Germline V gives CDR1 SGHTA, CDR2 FQGNSA. The V and J ends lost 5 bases and 7 bases, in that order; junction bases with no gene match: 8. The CDR3: CASSTRDRGGEQYF. In DNA form, the CDR3 reads TGTGCCAGCAGCACCCGGGACAGGGGAGGGGAGCAGTACTTC. The full variable domain, its missing parts supplied by reference TRBV7-2 and TRBJ2-7, is GAGVSQSPSNKVTEKGKDVELRCDPISGHTALYWYRQSLGQGLEFLIYFQGNSAPDKSGLPSDRFSAERTGGSVSTLTIQRTQQEDSAVYLCASSTRDRGGEQYFGPGTRLTVT.

V usage is TRBV27 and J usage is TRBJ1-2; D ambiguous. Germline V lookup: CDR1 MNHEY, CDR2 SMNVEV (reference sequence). Trimming took off 6 bases at V and 4 bases at J, with 9 bases between the two ends. CDR3 length: 12 amino acids. The CDR3 sequence is CASSRRGYGYTF. CDR3 sequence (DNA): TGTGCCAGCAGCAGGCGGGGCTATGGCTACACCTTC.